This T cell receptor beta chain was observed in a study of PD-L1 blockade in urothelial cancer. About the study: Men with urothelial cancer arising in the bladder made up about 85% of the roughly 29 patients. The median T cell count in blood samples was 110,000 to 150,000.

This clone was seen only a few times. Produced via immunoSEQ multiplex PCR; TCRdb's table is partial and in-frame only. Among 55,000 to 70,000 clones listed, over 75% were seen once. The clonotype comes from a man between 65 and 85 years old with urothelial cancer. The sequencing used PBMCs, collected around atezolizumab (anti-PD-L1) treatment.

Here the CDR3 reads CASSLTSGSDQYF. The CDR3 DNA follows: TGTGCCAGCAGTCTAACTAGCGGGAGCGATCAGTACTTC. This sequence joins TRBV11-3 and TRBJ2-7; 11 positions match TRBD2. Germline trimming cut 6 bases from V and 10 bases from J; bases unmatched to any gene: 8. This CDR3 has 13 residues. Per the germline V gene, CDR1 is SGHNT and CDR2 is YENEEA. Together with reference TRBV11-3 and TRBJ2-7, the CDR3 gives the full variable domain: EAGVVQSPRYKIIEKKQPVAFWCNPISGHNTLYWYLQNLGQGPELLIRYENEEAVDDSQLPKDRFSAERLKGVDSTLKIQPAELGDSAVYLCASSLTSGSDQYFGPGTRLTVT.